These T cell receptor beta chains were read from a single sample in a study of shared clonotypes between healthy human individuals. This table comes from immunoSEQ multiplex PCR, and its TCRdb copy is limited to in-frame clones, with some not included. The sample lists some 2.1 million clones, around 95% occurring once. The sample was naive CD8+ T cells from PBMCs. Receptors originate from a man aged 18 to 29 in good health. Some clones in this sample may be carry-over from other donors' samples. The CDR3 runs from the conserved cysteine through the conserved F or W. D genes are given only for firm matches. Clone size is not always given. Where it is, it says once, few, many or a class for expanded clones.

D gene: TRBD2
J gene: TRBJ2-7
CDR3 length: 15
clone size: -
V gene: TRBV9
CDR3 protein: CASSAGLFRPYEQYF
CDR3 DNA: TGTGCCAGCAGCGCGGGACTATTCCGGCCTTACGAGCAGTACTTC

D gene: -
J gene: TRBJ1-1
CDR3 length: 13
clone size: -
V gene: TRBV11-2
CDR3 protein: CASSDRDQGEAFF
CDR3 DNA: TGTGCCAGCAGCGACCGGGATCAAGGCGAAGCTTTCTTT

D gene: -
J gene: TRBJ2-2
CDR3 length: 16
clone size: -
V gene: TRBV9
CDR3 protein: CASSGRGYRVGGELFF
CDR3 DNA: TGTGCCAGCAGCGGACGAGGATACAGGGTGGGCGGGGAGCTGTTTTTT

D gene: TRBD1
J gene: TRBJ1-2
CDR3 length: 14
clone size: -
V gene: TRBV27
CDR3 protein: CASSRVGTGDSYTF
CDR3 DNA: TGTGCCAGCAGTCGAGTAGGGACAGGGGACAGCTACACCTTC

D gene: -
J gene: TRBJ2-5
CDR3 length: 14
clone size: few
V gene: TRBV7-9
CDR3 protein: CASSSTEQQETQYF
CDR3 DNA: TGTGCCAGCAGCTCGACAGAGCAGCAAGAGACCCAGTACTTC

D gene: TRBD2
J gene: TRBJ2-2
CDR3 length: 17
clone size: -
V gene: TRBV27
CDR3 protein: CASSGLADTSNTGELFF
CDR3 DNA: TGTGCCAGCAGCGGACTAGCGGATACTTCGAACACCGGGGAGCTGTTTTTT

D gene: TRBD1
J gene: TRBJ1-5
CDR3 length: 13
clone size: -
V gene: TRBV28
CDR3 protein: CASAGGWDQPQHF
CDR3 DNA: TGTGCCAGCGCAGGGGGCTGGGATCAGCCCCAGCATTTT

D gene: -
J gene: TRBJ2-1
CDR3 length: 15
clone size: -
V gene: TRBV9
CDR3 protein: CASSPWGPSYNEQFF
CDR3 DNA: TGTGCCAGCAGCCCCTGGGGGCCCTCCTACAATGAGCAGTTCTTC

D gene: -
J gene: TRBJ2-2
CDR3 length: 15
clone size: -
V gene: TRBV5-1
CDR3 protein: CASRLAETNTGELFF
CDR3 DNA: TGCGCCAGCAGATTGGCGGAGACGAACACCGGGGAGCTGTTTTTT

D gene: -
J gene: TRBJ2-7
CDR3 length: 12
clone size: -
V gene: TRBV7-9
CDR3 protein: CASSPATYEQYF
CDR3 DNA: TGTGCCAGCAGCCCGGCGACCTACGAGCAGTACTTC

D gene: -
J gene: TRBJ1-5
CDR3 length: 15
clone size: -
V gene: TRBV7-9
CDR3 protein: CASSPTTGGNQPQHF
CDR3 DNA: TGTGCCAGCAGCCCGACCACCGGTGGCAATCAGCCCCAGCATTTT

D gene: -
J gene: TRBJ1-4
CDR3 length: 18
clone size: once
V gene: TRBV5-1
CDR3 protein: CASSLARLSQGENEKLFF
CDR3 DNA: TGCGCCAGCAGCTTGGCCCGTTTGTCCCAGGGAGAGAATGAAAAACTGTTTTTT

D gene: TRBD2
J gene: TRBJ2-1
CDR3 length: 19
clone size: -
V gene: TRBV15
CDR3 protein: CATRAGLAGGPGSYNEQFF
CDR3 DNA: TGTGCCACCAGGGCGGGACTAGCGGGAGGGCCTGGATCCTACAATGAGCAGTTCTTC

D gene: TRBD1
J gene: TRBJ2-7
CDR3 length: 14
clone size: -
V gene: TRBV28
CDR3 protein: CASRGQGARNEQYF
CDR3 DNA: TGTGCCAGCAGGGGACAGGGGGCGAGGAACGAGCAGTACTTC

D gene: TRBD1
J gene: TRBJ1-1
CDR3 length: 14
clone size: -
V gene: TRBV7-2
CDR3 protein: CASSSGQAVAEAFF
CDR3 DNA: TGTGCCAGCAGCTCGGGACAGGCTGTCGCTGAAGCTTTCTTT

D gene: -
J gene: TRBJ1-1
CDR3 length: 13
clone size: few
V gene: TRBV28
CDR3 protein: CASSLHRNTEAFF
CDR3 DNA: TGTGCCAGCAGTTTACACAGGAACACTGAAGCTTTCTTT

D gene: -
J gene: TRBJ2-7
CDR3 length: 16
clone size: -
V gene: TRBV11-1
CDR3 protein: CASSPTTGIPSYEQYF
CDR3 DNA: TGTGCCAGCAGCCCAACTACAGGGATCCCCTCCTACGAGCAGTACTTC

D gene: -
J gene: TRBJ2-1
CDR3 length: 14
clone size: -
V gene: TRBV11-3
CDR3 protein: CASSLESDLSEQFF
CDR3 DNA: TGTGCCAGCAGCTTAGAATCGGATTTAAGTGAGCAGTTCTTC

D gene: -
J gene: TRBJ1-1
CDR3 length: 15
clone size: -
V gene: TRBV5-1
CDR3 protein: CASSPATPGGTEAFF
CDR3 DNA: TGCGCCAGCAGCCCTGCGACCCCGGGTGGCACTGAAGCTTTCTTT

D gene: -
J gene: TRBJ2-5
CDR3 length: 16
clone size: -
V gene: TRBV4-1
CDR3 protein: CASSPLQGSYQETQYF
CDR3 DNA: TGCGCCAGCAGCCCCCTTCAAGGGAGTTATCAAGAGACCCAGTACTTC

D gene: TRBD2
J gene: TRBJ2-1
CDR3 length: 16
clone size: -
V gene: TRBV7-9
CDR3 protein: CASSLIASGSSNEQFF
CDR3 DNA: TGTGCCAGCAGCTTAATCGCTAGCGGGAGTTCGAATGAGCAGTTCTTC

D gene: TRBD1
J gene: TRBJ1-2
CDR3 length: 16
clone size: -
V gene: TRBV29-1
CDR3 protein: CSVVGARQGDLYGYTF
CDR3 DNA: TGCAGCGTCGTGGGGGCTCGACAGGGCGACCTCTATGGCTACACCTTC

D gene: -
J gene: TRBJ2-1
CDR3 length: 13
clone size: -
V gene: TRBV5-8
CDR3 protein: CASSPIRGDEQFF
CDR3 DNA: TGTGCCAGCAGCCCCATAAGGGGTGATGAGCAGTTCTTC

D gene: -
J gene: TRBJ1-3
CDR3 length: 13
clone size: -
V gene: TRBV6-5
CDR3 protein: CASSSRAGNTIYF
CDR3 DNA: TGTGCCAGCAGTAGTAGGGCTGGAAACACCATATATTTT

D gene: -
J gene: TRBJ2-7
CDR3 length: 13
clone size: -
V gene: TRBV5-1
CDR3 protein: CASQGSGVDEQYF
CDR3 DNA: TGCGCCAGTCAGGGATCCGGGGTGGACGAGCAGTACTTC

D gene: -
J gene: TRBJ2-7
CDR3 length: 15
clone size: -
V gene: TRBV6-1
CDR3 protein: CASSEWWGRSGEQYF
CDR3 DNA: TGTGCCAGCAGTGAATGGTGGGGCCGGTCGGGCGAGCAGTACTTC

D gene: TRBD2
J gene: TRBJ2-2
CDR3 length: 14
clone size: -
V gene: TRBV5-4
CDR3 protein: CASSISGRGGELFF
CDR3 DNA: TGTGCCAGCAGCATTAGCGGGAGAGGCGGGGAGCTGTTTTTT

D gene: -
J gene: TRBJ2-1
CDR3 length: 14
clone size: -
V gene: TRBV28
CDR3 protein: CASSPKTENNEQFF
CDR3 DNA: TGTGCCAGCAGCCCGAAGACTGAGAACAATGAGCAGTTCTTC

D gene: -
J gene: TRBJ2-5
CDR3 length: 12
clone size: -
V gene: TRBV19
CDR3 protein: CASNKGGETQYF
CDR3 DNA: TGTGCCAGTAACAAGGGAGGCGAGACCCAGTACTTC

D gene: TRBD1
J gene: TRBJ1-2
CDR3 length: 14
clone size: -
V gene: TRBV15
CDR3 protein: CATSRRGTDNGYTF
CDR3 DNA: TGTGCCACCAGCAGAAGGGGGACAGACAATGGCTACACCTTC

D gene: TRBD2
J gene: TRBJ2-1
CDR3 length: 15
clone size: -
V gene: TRBV6-4
CDR3 protein: CASSGLAGDLNEQFF
CDR3 DNA: TGTGCCAGCAGTGGACTAGCGGGAGATCTTAATGAGCAGTTCTTC

D gene: -
J gene: TRBJ2-5
CDR3 length: 13
clone size: -
V gene: TRBV19
CDR3 protein: CASSTGAQETQYF
CDR3 DNA: TGTGCCAGTAGTACAGGGGCCCAAGAGACCCAGTACTTC

D gene: -
J gene: TRBJ2-3
CDR3 length: 17
clone size: -
V gene: TRBV27
CDR3 protein: CASSLPGMGALTDTQYF
CDR3 DNA: TGTGCCAGCAGTTTACCCGGAATGGGGGCGCTTACAGATACGCAGTATTTT

D gene: TRBD1
J gene: TRBJ2-1
CDR3 length: 15
clone size: -
V gene: TRBV7-9
CDR3 protein: CASSPRDREMNEQFF
CDR3 DNA: TGTGCCAGCAGCCCCCGGGACAGGGAAATGAATGAGCAGTTCTTC

D gene: TRBD2
J gene: TRBJ2-1
CDR3 length: 14
clone size: -
V gene: TRBV4-1
CDR3 protein: CASSLRTSFYEQFF
CDR3 DNA: TGCGCCAGCAGCTTGCGGACTAGTTTCTATGAGCAGTTCTTC

D gene: -
J gene: TRBJ2-7
CDR3 length: 14
clone size: once
V gene: TRBV5-6
CDR3 protein: CASSFFTVSYEQYF
CDR3 DNA: TGTGCCAGCAGCTTCTTTACGGTATCCTACGAGCAGTACTTC

D gene: TRBD1
J gene: TRBJ2-7
CDR3 length: 15
clone size: -
V gene: TRBV7-9
CDR3 protein: CASSLVLTGAYEQYF
CDR3 DNA: TGTGCCAGCAGCTTAGTATTAACAGGGGCCTACGAGCAGTACTTC

D gene: -
J gene: TRBJ2-2
CDR3 length: 13
clone size: -
V gene: TRBV29-1
CDR3 protein: CSVEAPNTGELFF
CDR3 DNA: TGCAGCGTTGAAGCCCCGAACACCGGGGAGCTGTTTTTT

D gene: -
J gene: TRBJ2-7
CDR3 length: 15
clone size: -
V gene: TRBV14
CDR3 protein: CASSHNQGSYYEQYF
CDR3 DNA: TGTGCCAGCAGTCACAATCAGGGGAGTTACTACGAGCAGTACTTC

D gene: TRBD1
J gene: TRBJ2-7
CDR3 length: 14
clone size: -
V gene: TRBV14
CDR3 protein: CASSPMDRDHEQYF
CDR3 DNA: TGTGCCAGCAGCCCCATGGACAGGGACCACGAGCAGTACTTC

D gene: -
J gene: TRBJ2-5
CDR3 length: 14
clone size: -
V gene: TRBV15
CDR3 protein: CATRGDGGWETQYF
CDR3 DNA: TGTGCCACCAGAGGTGATGGGGGTTGGGAGACCCAGTACTTC

D gene: -
J gene: TRBJ2-1
CDR3 length: 14
clone size: once
V gene: TRBV28
CDR3 protein: CASRKGTPNNEQFF
CDR3 DNA: TGTGCCAGCAGGAAGGGGACGCCAAACAATGAGCAGTTCTTC

D gene: TRBD1
J gene: TRBJ1-2
CDR3 length: 14
clone size: -
V gene: TRBV4-1
CDR3 protein: CASSQGTGLYGYTF
CDR3 DNA: TGCGCCAGCAGCCAGGGGACAGGGCTGTATGGCTACACCTTC

D gene: -
J gene: TRBJ2-1
CDR3 length: 19
clone size: -
V gene: TRBV4-3
CDR3 protein: CASSHLRNRASSAYNEQFF
CDR3 DNA: TGCGCCAGCAGCCACCTCCGGAACAGAGCGAGTAGTGCCTACAATGAGCAGTTCTTC

D gene: -
J gene: TRBJ2-7
CDR3 length: 14
clone size: -
V gene: TRBV5-1
CDR3 protein: CASRDWTGDYEQYF
CDR3 DNA: TGCGCCAGCAGGGACTGGACCGGGGACTACGAGCAGTACTTC

D gene: TRBD1
J gene: TRBJ2-1
CDR3 length: 19
clone size: -
V gene: TRBV5-1
CDR3 protein: CASSGRDSPQMSSYNEQFF
CDR3 DNA: TGCGCCAGCAGCGGCCGGGACAGCCCACAAATGAGCTCCTACAATGAGCAGTTCTTC

D gene: -
J gene: TRBJ1-1
CDR3 length: 12
clone size: -
V gene: TRBV2
CDR3 protein: CASMLETGEAFF
CDR3 DNA: TGTGCCAGCATGCTAGAAACGGGGGAAGCTTTCTTT

D gene: -
J gene: TRBJ2-7
CDR3 length: 15
clone size: -
V gene: TRBV1
CDR3 protein: CTSSVRDRSLYEQYF
CDR3 DNA: TGCACCAGCAGCGTCCGCGACAGGAGCCTCTACGAGCAGTACTTC

D gene: -
J gene: TRBJ1-5
CDR3 length: 14
clone size: -
V gene: TRBV27
CDR3 protein: CASSLGQGRRPQHF
CDR3 DNA: TGTGCCAGCAGTTTAGGCCAGGGCCGGAGGCCCCAGCATTTT

D gene: -
J gene: TRBJ1-1
CDR3 length: 13
clone size: -
V gene: TRBV19
CDR3 protein: CASSQGIRTEAFF
CDR3 DNA: TGTGCCAGTAGTCAGGGAATCAGGACTGAAGCTTTCTTT

D gene: TRBD1
J gene: TRBJ2-7
CDR3 length: 13
clone size: -
V gene: TRBV28
CDR3 protein: CASSLTGPYEQYF
CDR3 DNA: TGTGCCAGCAGCTTGACAGGGCCCTACGAGCAGTACTTC

D gene: -
J gene: TRBJ2-3
CDR3 length: 13
clone size: -
V gene: TRBV27
CDR3 protein: CASSPGRRDTQYF
CDR3 DNA: TGTGCCAGCAGTCCCGGGCGTAGAGATACGCAGTATTTT

D gene: -
J gene: TRBJ1-5
CDR3 length: 13
clone size: -
V gene: TRBV7-9
CDR3 protein: CASSLGGSGPQHF
CDR3 DNA: TGTGCCAGCAGCTTAGGGGGGTCGGGGCCCCAGCATTTT

D gene: TRBD2
J gene: TRBJ2-5
CDR3 length: 20
clone size: -
V gene: TRBV9
CDR3 protein: CASSHTPVPSGILPQETQYF
CDR3 DNA: TGTGCCAGCAGCCATACCCCGGTTCCTAGCGGGATACTTCCTCAAGAGACCCAGTACTTC

D gene: -
J gene: TRBJ2-5
CDR3 length: 14
clone size: -
V gene: TRBV5-1
CDR3 protein: CASLGQTRGETQYF
CDR3 DNA: TGCGCCAGCCTCGGGCAAACCAGGGGCGAGACCCAGTACTTC